The 8 T cell receptor beta chains below were found in one sample sequenced in a study of cytomegalovirus exposure and HLA in healthy donors (dated by TCRdb to about 2017). Libraries were constructed by the immunoSEQ multiplex PCR assay. In TCRdb, the immuneACCESS table is reduced to in-frame sequences with V and J assigned. These tables do not hold every clone; where another copy was compared, an unresolved V gene accounts for under half, and the others remain unexplained. This sample gives roughly 60,000 clones in total; 85% to 95% of them show up just once. The ten biggest clones cover 5.8% of the sample. The specimen sequenced was PBMCs. Receptors were obtained from a woman between 18 and 30 years old in good health and CMV-seropositive.

The V and J genes are TRBV30 and TRBJ2-3; TRBD1 aligns across 9 bases. This CDR3 spans 17 amino acids. V trimming: 1 base; J trimming: 1 base; junction bases outside the gene matches: 9. Germline V gene lookup returns CDR1 GTSNPN and CDR2 SVGIG (reference sequence). CDR3 amino acids: CAWSGKGQGKGTDTQYF. CDR3 DNA: TGTGCCTGGAGTGGGAAAGGACAGGGGAAGGGCACAGATACGCAGTATTTT.

This chain connects TRBV9 to TRBJ2-5; D is unclear. The tail of the sequence fits TRBJ2-7 better, so the J call may be wrong. The CDR3 is made up of 16 amino acids. Looked up from germline, CDR1 is SGDLS and CDR2 is YYNGEE. The DNA of the CDR3 is TGTGCCAGCAGCCCTCGCTCCCACCAACTCCCCTACGAGCAGTACTTC. Translation gives CASSPRSHQLPYEQYF.

This sequence joins TRBV5-4 and TRBJ1-4; 7 bases align to TRBD1. CDR3 size: 15 residues. V lost 4 bases, J lost 2 bases, and 5 bases stayed unmatched. CDR1 and CDR2 from the germline V gene are SGHNT and YYREEE (reference sequence). CDR3 nucleotide sequence: TGTGCCAGCAGCACGACAGGGATCACTAATGAAAAACTGTTTTTT. Translated: CASSTTGITNEKLFF.

V and J are TRBV5-6 and TRBJ1-5, with D hard to call. Per the germline V gene, CDR1 is SGHDT and CDR2 is YYEEEE. This CDR3 has 15 residues. V was trimmed by 1 base and J by 5 bases, leaving 13 bases between them. The CDR3 loop reads CASSLSPRSDQPQHF. The CDR3 region has the DNA TGTGCCAGCAGCTTGAGTCCCCGCAGCGATCAGCCCCAGCATTTT.

J is TRBJ2-7 and V is TRBV7-8, with D perhaps matching TRBD2 (5 bases). The V end was cut by 2 bases, the J end by 0 bases, with 11 bases between. The V gene's germline CDR1 is SGHVS and CDR2 FQNEAQ. This CDR3 contains 15 residues. The CDR3 DNA reads TGTGCCAGCAGCTTATTTGGCACTAGCTCCTACGAGCAGTACTTC. It codes for CASSLFGTSSYEQYF.

The chain uses TRBV5-1 and TRBJ2-1, with 9 bases that match TRBD1. Trimming took 0 bases from V and 7 from J; bases not matched to a gene: 8. From germline, CDR1 is SGHRS and CDR2 YFSETQ. CDR3 size: 16 residues. The CDR3 DNA reads as TGCGCCAGCAGCTTGGAGGGGACAGGGACCCGTAATGAGCAGTTCTTC. Its translation: CASSLEGTGTRNEQFF.

The gene calls are TRBV19 and TRBJ2-1, with 12 bases that match TRBD2. J was trimmed by 2 bases and V by 3 bases; bases with no gene match: 5. Germline V gives CDR1 LNHDA, CDR2 SQIVND (reference sequence). The CDR3 is made up of 17 amino acids. The CDR3 sequence: CASSIGSSGGAYNEQFF. The CDR3 region has the DNA TGTGCCAGTAGTATTGGGTCTAGCGGGGGGGCCTACAATGAGCAGTTCTTC.

The chain employs TRBV25-1 and TRBJ1-3, with D maybe TRBD1 (6 bases). CDR3 size: 14 residues. With 2 bases removed from V and 5 bases from J, the gap between germline ends came to 10 bases. From germline, CDR1 is MGHDK and CDR2 SYGVNS. CDR3 sequence (DNA): TGTGCCAGCAGTGAAGTGGGGACAAGAAACACCATATATTTT. Protein: CASSEVGTRNTIYF.